The 16 T cell receptor beta chains given below trace back to one sample, sequenced in a study of cytomegalovirus exposure and HLA in healthy donors. The PCR ran on 60 Vbeta and 13 Jbeta primers. Clones were read by immunoSEQ multiplex PCR, and TCRdb kept only the in-frame ones, dropping some. The sample totals approximately 68,000 clones. The specimen was PBMCs. These receptors were collected from a female donor in good health and CMV-seropositive.

This chain connects TRBV5-4 to TRBJ2-3; D is undetermined. Trimming pared 4 bases from V and 0 bases from J, leaving 6 bases between. CDR1 is SGHNT and CDR2 is YYREEE in the germline V gene (reference sequence). The CDR3 length is 13 residues. CDR3 nucleotide sequence: TGTGCCAGCAGCCTACGTAGCACAGATACGCAGTATTTT. Residues: CASSLRSTDTQYF.

The rearrangement uses TRBV11-2 and TRBJ1-1; tentatively, D is TRBD1 (6 bases). Germline CDR1 and CDR2: SGHAT and FQNNGV. The length of the CDR3 is 14 residues. The ends were cut back, 2 bases at V and 3 bases at J, with 10 bases in the middle. CDR3 nucleotide sequence: TGTGCCAGCAGCTTATTCCAGGGGTACACTGAAGCTTTCTTT. It codes for CASSLFQGYTEAFF.

This chain connects TRBV11-2 to TRBJ1-2; tentatively, D is TRBD1 (5 bases). Trimming removed 6 bases at V and 0 bases at J, with 20 bases between. There are 17 residues in the CDR3. Germline-derived CDR1 and CDR2 are SGHAT and FQNNGV. CDR3 in amino acids: CASSSPRGALANYGYTF. CDR3 DNA: TGTGCCAGCAGTTCCCCCCGCGGGGCACTTGCTAACTATGGCTACACCTTC.

The V and J genes are TRBV7-9 and TRBJ2-1; 11 bases line up with TRBD1. CDR1 is SEHNR, CDR2 FQNEAQ, per germline (reference sequence). The CDR3 runs 15 residues. V lost 5 bases and J lost 5; bases outside the gene matches: 5. The CDR3 here is CASSRGQGVDNEQFF. The CDR3 DNA is TGTGCCAGCAGCCGGGGACAGGGGGTCGACAATGAGCAGTTCTTC.

The V and J genes are TRBV4-1 and TRBJ2-3; 8 bases are shared with TRBD1. The CDR3 covers 15 residues. The V segment lost 0 bases and the J segment 10 bases; nucleotides outside the gene matches: 9. CDR1 is MGHRA and CDR2 is YSYEKL in the germline V gene. The CDR3 loop is CASSQEVLTGVSQYF. The DNA for the CDR3 is TGCGCCAGCAGCCAAGAGGTCCTGACAGGGGTGTCGCAGTATTTT.

The V call is TRBV11-2, the J call TRBJ2-7, with 11 bases aligning to TRBD2. Trimming took 4 bases from V and 3 from J; bases not matched to a gene: 2. CDR1 SGHAT and CDR2 FQNNGV come from the germline V gene. This CDR3 has 14 residues. CDR3 region: CASSSLAGGYEQYF. The CDR3, as DNA: TGTGCCAGCAGCTCTCTAGCGGGGGGCTACGAGCAGTACTTC.

The genes are TRBV29-1 and TRBJ1-1; possible D gene TRBD1, 6 bases. The CDR3 spans 10 residues. V lost 4 bases and J lost 7, with 7 bases in between. Germline V CDR1 and CDR2: SQVTM, ANQGSEA. The CDR3 region is CSVGTDEAFF. CDR3 coding DNA: TGCAGCGTTGGGACAGATGAAGCTTTCTTT.

The genes are TRBV2 and TRBJ2-5; unclear D gene. Judging by the DNA end, TRBJ2-7 fits better; the J call may be wrong. The CDR3 is made up of 11 amino acids. From germline, CDR1 is SNHLY and CDR2 FYNNEI. CDR3 loop: CASSEGREQYF. CDR3 nucleotides: TGTGCCAGCAGTGAGGGCCGCGAGCAGTACTTC.

The chain uses TRBV4-1 and TRBJ1-3, with D unclear. The CDR3 is 16 residues long. CDR1 MGHRA and CDR2 YSYEKL come from the germline V gene. Trimming left V 1 base short and J 3 bases short, with 13 bases between. The CDR3 nucleotides read TGCGCCAGCAGCCAAGTAGCACTTCAGAGTGGAAACACCATATATTTT. It yields the protein CASSQVALQSGNTIYF.

This sequence joins TRBV4-3 and TRBJ1-3; D is unresolved. V was pared by 0 bases and J by 4 bases, with 4 bases between. Germline V gene sequence: CDR1 LGHNA, CDR2 YSLEER. The CDR3 covers 13 residues. The CDR3 DNA follows: TGCGCCAGCAGCCAAGACAGGGGAAACACCATATATTTT. This sequence encodes CASSQDRGNTIYF.

The chain combines TRBV30 with TRBJ1-5; 10 bases agree with TRBD1. The germline V gene has CDR1 GTSNPN and CDR2 SVGIG (reference sequence). The CDR3 extends over 15 amino acids. After removal of 4 bases from V and 2 bases from J, the junction contained 5 bases not matched to a gene. CDR3 nucleotides: TGTGCCTGGAAGAAGGGGACAGGGGGCAATCAGCCCCAGCATTTT. It specifies CAWKKGTGGNQPQHF.

The rearrangement joins TRBV6-5 to TRBJ1-2; 10 nucleotides align to TRBD1. The CDR3 is made up of 13 amino acids. Losses at the gene ends were 5 bases for V and 5 bases for J; bases not matched to a gene: 2. Germline CDR1 reads MNHEY; CDR2 reads SVGAGI. In nucleotides, the CDR3 is TGTGCCAGCAGTCGGGACAGGGGATATGGCTACACCTTC. Translating gives CASSRDRGYGYTF.

The CDR3 loop reads CASSPTPAVDQYF. The CDR3 coding sequence is TGTGCCAGCAGCCCGACCCCAGCGGTCGACCAGTACTTC. The chain employs TRBV7-6 and TRBJ2-5, with D possibly being TRBD2 (5 bases). CDR1 is SGHVS and CDR2 is FNYEAQ in the germline V gene. With 5 bases removed from V and 10 bases from J, the gap between germline ends came to 17 bases. The CDR3 is 13 amino acids.

The V call is TRBV6-1, the J call TRBJ2-7; tentatively, D is TRBD2 (5 bases). The length of the CDR3 is 14 residues. The germline V and J ends were trimmed by 3 bases and 2 bases, with 11 bases remaining between them. Germline V gene sequence: CDR1 MNHNS, CDR2 SASEGT. CDR3: CASSERGRPYEQYF. The DNA of the CDR3 is TGTGCCAGCAGTGAGCGAGGGCGGCCCTACGAGCAGTACTTC.

The rearrangement joins TRBV29-1 to TRBJ2-1, with D possibly TRBD1 on 5 matching bases. Trimming stripped 0 bases from V and 8 bases from J, with 11 bases between. CDR1 and CDR2 from the germline V gene are SQVTM and ANQGSEA. The CDR3 is made up of 13 amino acids. This CDR3 is CSVEDLRTYEQFF. The CDR3, as DNA: TGCAGCGTTGAAGATCTTAGGACATATGAGCAGTTCTTC.

The chain uses TRBV7-2 and TRBJ2-5; a weak D match, TRBD2 (7 bases). The germline V gene has CDR1 SGHTA and CDR2 FQGNSA. V lost 0 bases and J 7 bases, leaving 9 bases between the germline ends. The CDR3 is 13 amino acids. Written as DNA, the CDR3 is TGTGCCAGCAGCTTAGCGGGAGGGGGGACCCAGTACTTC. It yields the protein CASSLAGGGTQYF.